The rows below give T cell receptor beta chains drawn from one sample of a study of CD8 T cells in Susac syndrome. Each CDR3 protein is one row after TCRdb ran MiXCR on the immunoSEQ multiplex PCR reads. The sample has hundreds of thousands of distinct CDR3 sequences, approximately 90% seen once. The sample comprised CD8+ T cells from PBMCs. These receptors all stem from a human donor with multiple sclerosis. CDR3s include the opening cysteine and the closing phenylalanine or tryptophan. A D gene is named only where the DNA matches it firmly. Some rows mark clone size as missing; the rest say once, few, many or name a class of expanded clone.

TGTGCCAGCAGTCCAAGGGCAGGGGGCATCTATGGCTACACCTTC,CASSPRAGGIYGYTF,TRBD1,-,TRBJ1-2,15,TRBV27
TGTGCCAGCAGCTTGGTTCCGGGACAGGGGCTATACAATGAGCAGTTCTTC,CASSLVPGQGLYNEQFF,TRBD1,once,TRBJ2-1,17,TRBV5-6
TGTGCCAGCAGTTTTCCAGGGGCCGGCGCGAACACCGGGGAGCTGTTTTTT,CASSFPGAGANTGELFF,-,-,TRBJ2-2,17,TRBV28
TGCAGTGCTATTCAATTCAGGGGGCTTCAAGAGACCCAGTACTTC,CSAIQFRGLQETQYF,TRBD1,-,TRBJ2-5,15,TRBV20-1
TGTGCCAGCACTGGCCACCCCTCCTACGAGCAGTACTTC,CASTGHPSYEQYF,-,few,TRBJ2-7,13,TRBV6-2/TRBV6-3
TGCAGTGCTGGGCCTTCGGCAGGGGGTTACGAGCAGTACTTC,CSAGPSAGGYEQYF,TRBD1,once,TRBJ2-7,14,TRBV20-1
TGTGCCAGTAGGGGTCTCGACAATGAGCAGTTCTTC,CASRGLDNEQFF,-,-,TRBJ2-1,12,TRBV19
TGTGCCAGCAGTTTCCAGACAGGGGCGAACACTGAAGCTTTCTTT,CASSFQTGANTEAFF,TRBD1,-,TRBJ1-1,15,TRBV6-5
TGTGCCAGCAGTCCGCTTGAGACTTTCTTT,CASSPLETFF,-,-,TRBJ1-1,10,TRBV6-6
TGTGCCAGCTCACCAAGAGCGGGAGGTCCCTACGAGCAGTACTTC,CASSPRAGGPYEQYF,TRBD2,once,TRBJ2-7,15,TRBV18
TGTGCCAGCAGCTCCGAGACTAGCGTCCAAGAGACCCAGTACTTC,CASSSETSVQETQYF,TRBD2,-,TRBJ2-5,15,TRBV11-1
TGTGCCAGCAGCCTAGAAAGGGCGACTCGGCAGTACTTC,CASSLERATRQYF,-,-,TRBJ2-7,13,TRBV7-9
TGTGCCAGCAGTTACCCGGGAGGGACTGAAGCTTTCTTT,CASSYPGGTEAFF,-,-,TRBJ1-1,13,TRBV6-5
TGTGCCAGCAGTGACGGGGGTCCGGGGGGCTACACCTTC,CASSDGGPGGYTF,-,-,TRBJ1-2,13,TRBV2